Below, 9 T cell receptor beta chains from the same sample are listed, as sequenced in a study of T cell responses to AZD1222 COVID-19 vaccine. Clones were sequenced by immunoSEQ multiplex PCR, and TCRdb holds only the in-frame ones, with some missing. Of more than 110,000 clones in the sample, over 85% are singletons; the top ten hold over 4%. Sequencing was performed on peripheral blood, taken on day 0 of AZD1222 vaccination. Every receptor here comes from an adult in good health.

The chain recombines TRBV30 with TRBJ2-1; possible D gene TRBD2, 6 bases. Trimming shortened V by 1 base and J by 6 bases, and 10 bases separated the two germline ends. The CDR3 runs 13 residues. From germline, CDR1 is GTSNPN and CDR2 SVGIG (reference sequence). Written as DNA, the CDR3 is TGTGCCTGGAGTGAGGGACTGATCAATGAGCAGTTCTTC. This sequence encodes CAWSEGLINEQFF.

As DNA, the CDR3 is TGTGCCAGCTCACCAATCGGAACGAGCTCTGGAAACACCATATATTTT. Translation gives CASSPIGTSSGNTIYF. J is TRBJ1-3 and V is TRBV18, with D unresolved. The CDR3 consists of 16 residues. The V gene lost 2 bases and the J gene lost 0 bases, with 11 bases spanning the gap. CDR1 and CDR2 from the germline V gene are KGHSH and LQKENI.

The CDR3 protein is CASSTGHGDGNTIYF. The CDR3 DNA follows: TGTGCCAGCAGTACCGGACATGGGGATGGAAACACCATATATTTT. This rearrangement joins TRBV6-5 to TRBJ1-3; TRBD1 is a possible D gene (5 bases). Germline V gene data show CDR1 as MNHEY and CDR2 as SVGAGI. The CDR3 runs to 15 residues. The V end was cut by 5 bases, the J end by 3 bases, with 14 bases between.

V gene TRBV11-2 combines with J gene TRBJ2-2, with a weak D call TRBD2 (6 bases). CDR3 length: 16 residues. Germline lookup yields CDR1 SGHAT and CDR2 FQNNGV. The V and J ends lost 0 bases and 1 base respectively, with 9 bases between them. CDR3: CASSLEVGLNTGELFF. As DNA, the CDR3 is TGTGCCAGCAGCTTAGAGGTGGGACTGAACACCGGGGAGCTGTTTTTT.

V is TRBV5-4 and J is TRBJ1-2; no clear D gene. CDR1 and CDR2 from the germline V gene are SGHNT and YYREEE (reference sequence). The V gene lost 0 bases and the J gene lost 4 bases, with 10 bases spanning the gap. The CDR3 is 14 amino acids. CDR3 bases: TGTGCCAGCAGCTTGGGGTCAGTTATCTATGGCTACACCTTC. Protein: CASSLGSVIYGYTF.

A single count supports this clone. This rearrangement joins TRBV29-1 to TRBJ1-1, with 8 positions matching TRBD1. CDR1 and CDR2 (germline): SQVTM, ANQGSEA. V lost 2 bases and J lost 1; bases outside the gene matches: 3. The CDR3 has 14 amino acids. The CDR3 DNA reads TGCAGCGTTGAAACCGGACAGGGGAACACTGAAGCTTTCTTT. It encodes CSVETGQGNTEAFF. Complete variable domain (other parts from reference TRBV29-1 and TRBJ1-1): SAVISQKPSRDICQRGTSLTIQCQVDSQVTMMFWYRQQPGQSLTLIATANQGSEATYESGFVIDKFPISRPNLTFSTLTVSNMSPEDSSIYLCSVETGQGNTEAFFGQGTRLTVV.

The chain combines TRBV19 with TRBJ2-3, with 8 bases that match TRBD2. This CDR3 has 14 amino acids. Germline V CDR1 and CDR2: LNHDA, SQIVND (reference sequence). The ends lost 4 bases at V and 6 bases at J; junction bases unmatched: 6. CDR3 region: CASSNGLAPDTQYF. The CDR3 nucleotides read TGTGCCAGTAGTAACGGACTAGCTCCGGATACGCAGTATTTT.

V is TRBV5-1 and J is TRBJ2-3; D is perhaps TRBD2 (5 bases). The V gene's germline CDR1 is SGHRS and CDR2 YFSETQ. This CDR3 is 13 amino acids long. Trimming stripped 3 bases from V and 3 bases from J, with 8 bases between. The CDR3: CASSWWETDTQYF. CDR3 DNA: TGCGCCAGCAGCTGGTGGGAGACAGATACGCAGTATTTT. Full variable domain (missing parts from reference TRBV5-1 and TRBJ2-3): KAGVTQTPRYLIKTRGQQVTLSCSPISGHRSVSWYQQTPGQGLQFLFEYFSETQRNKGNFPGRFSGRQFSNSRSEMNVSTLELGDSALYLCASSWWETDTQYFGPGTRLTVL.

With regard to this clone: The germline gene is not matched at one end of the junction; a read error may be the cause. The chain couples TRBV2 to TRBJ1-3, with TRBD1 matching over 8 bases. The CDR3 runs to 16 residues. Germline lookup yields CDR1 SNHLY and CDR2 FYNNEI. The CDR3: CTSSETDRDSGNTIYF. In DNA, the CDR3 is TGTACCAGCAGTGAAACGGACAGGGACTCTGGAAACACCATATATTTT.